The 19 T cell receptor beta chains given below trace back to one sample, sequenced in a study of blood T cells in healthy people across ages. Alongside a J-beta primer mix, a sample-barcoded 5' primer served in a second PCR lasting roughly 6 to 11 cycles. MiXCR was run by TCRdb on the 5' RACE reads, yielding one entry per CDR3 protein. The table includes about 1.8 million distinct CDR3 sequences, around 50% detected once. Specimen: blood. The source of these receptors is a middle-aged woman in good health.

The chain links TRBV6-1 to TRBJ2-3, with TRBD2 matching 8 bases. CDR1 MNHNS and CDR2 SASEGT come from the germline V gene. The V and J ends lost 5 bases and 2 bases, in that order; junction bases with no gene match: 12. This CDR3 region has 17 residues. CDR3 in amino acids: CASSQTGTRSPTDTQYF. Here the CDR3 DNA reads TGTGCCAGCAGTCAAACCGGGACTAGAAGCCCCACAGATACGCAGTATTTT.

The chain joins TRBV7-2 to TRBJ2-1; D possibly corresponds to TRBD2 (6 bases). This CDR3 has 12 residues. Between the trimmed V and J ends, which lost 1 base and 15 bases, there was a span of 13 bases. CDR1 and CDR2 (germline): SGHTA, FQGNSA. The CDR3 protein is CASSLVGGPWFF. CDR3 bases: TGTGCCAGCAGCTTAGTGGGGGGACCGTGGTTCTTC.

The genes are TRBV20-1 and TRBJ2-4; D call uncertain. The V end lost 3 bases, the J end lost 4 bases, and 7 bases lay between the germline ends. This CDR3 comprises 12 residues. Per germline, CDR1 DFQATT and CDR2 SNEGSKA (reference sequence). The CDR3 spells CSARGKKNIQYF. The DNA of the CDR3 is TGCAGTGCTAGGGGCAAGAAAAACATTCAGTACTTC.

The gene calls are TRBV5-1 and TRBJ2-1; 8 bases are shared with TRBD1. The CDR3 covers 14 residues. Germline CDR1 is SGHRS and CDR2 is YFSETQ. J gave up 5 bases and V 7 bases, and 8 bases lay outside the gene matches. The CDR3 protein is CASGWDRPNNEQFF. As DNA, the CDR3 is TGCGCCAGCGGGTGGGACAGGCCAAACAATGAGCAGTTCTTC.

This clonotype was counted a few times. This rearrangement joins TRBV10-3 to TRBJ2-4; either TRBD1 or TRBD2 may fit D (5 bases each). The CDR3 extends over 17 amino acids. Germline lookup yields CDR1 ENHRY and CDR2 SYGVKD. V was pared by 2 bases and J by 0 bases, with 14 bases between. The CDR3 loop reads CAISEPPGTIAKNIQYF. The DNA for the CDR3 is TGTGCCATCAGTGAGCCACCCGGGACCATAGCCAAAAACATTCAGTACTTC.

The CDR3 reads CASRTGSQPQHF. The CDR3 DNA reads TGTGCCAGCAGGACAGGGAGTCAGCCCCAGCATTTT. The chain couples TRBV2 to TRBJ1-5, with 7 bases lining up with TRBD1. This CDR3 region has 12 residues. The V gene's germline CDR1 is SNHLY and CDR2 FYNNEI. The V and J ends lost 6 bases and 6 bases, in that order; junction bases with no gene match: 2.

The chain combines TRBV7-9 with TRBJ2-5, with unresolved D. Between the trimmed V and J ends, which lost 5 bases and 8 bases, there was a span of 18 bases. The CDR3 extends over 14 amino acids. CDR1 is SEHNR and CDR2 is FQNEAQ in the germline V gene (reference sequence). The CDR3 DNA sequence: TGTGCCAGCAGCCCCGAGAACGGCCAAGGCACCCAGTACTTC. Translation gives CASSPENGQGTQYF.

The genes are TRBV4-3 and TRBJ2-2; the D is unclear. Germline V gene data show CDR1 as LGHNA and CDR2 as YSLEER. The V gene lost 1 base and the J gene lost 6 bases, with 9 bases spanning the gap. This CDR3 has 14 residues. For the CDR3, the DNA is TGCGCCAGCAGCCAAGTGATAGGCCCCGGGGAGCTGTTTTTT. This sequence encodes CASSQVIGPGELFF.

A few counts support this clonotype. This rearrangement joins TRBV20-1 to TRBJ1-4, with a weak D call TRBD1 (6 bases). Germline CDR1 is DFQATT and CDR2 is SNEGSKA (reference sequence). The ends were cut back, 6 bases at V and 1 base at J, with 12 bases in the middle. The CDR3 totals 14 residues. In DNA form, the CDR3 reads TGCAGTGCCCGAGGACAGCGAACTAATGAAAAACTGTTTTTT. Its protein product is CSARGQRTNEKLFF.

The chain joins TRBV12-3 or TRBV12-4 to TRBJ2-6; no clear D. The CDR3 extends over 15 amino acids. Between the trimmed V and J ends, which lost 6 bases and 0 bases, there was a span of 9 bases. The CDR3, as DNA: TGTGCCAGCAGGAACAGCGTCTCTGGGGCCAACGTCCTGACTTTC. This sequence encodes CASRNSVSGANVLTF.

The chain has TRBV25-1 and TRBJ1-5; 10 bases agree with TRBD1. The CDR3 is 16 amino acids. Losses at the gene ends were 4 bases for V and 2 bases for J; bases not matched to a gene: 5. CDR1 and CDR2 (germline): MGHDK, SYGVNS. The CDR3 bases are TGTGCCAGCAGTGGGGGCGGGACAGGGGGCAATCAGCCCCAGCATTTT. Protein sequence: CASSGGGTGGNQPQHF. The whole variable domain, remainder taken from reference TRBV25-1 and TRBJ1-5, is EADIYQTPRYLVIGTGKKITLECSQTMGHDKMYWYQQDPGMELHLIHYSYGVNSTEKGDLSSESTVSRIRTEHFPLTLESARPSHTSQYLCASSGGGTGGNQPQHFGDGTRLSIL.

The chain joins TRBV6-2 or TRBV6-3 to TRBJ1-2; D ambiguous. V was shortened by 5 bases and J by 0 bases, with 16 bases between the two germline ends. Germline-derived CDR1 and CDR2 are MNHEY and SVGEGT. The CDR3 length is 16 residues. CDR3 in DNA: TGTGCCAGCAGTGCCCCGGTTCACCTAGCTAACTATGGCTACACCTTC. This translates into CASSAPVHLANYGYTF.

This clonotype turned up a few times. The rearrangement uses TRBV4-3 and TRBJ2-3; the D is unclear. The V gene lost 4 bases and the J gene lost 4 bases, with 12 bases spanning the gap. The CDR3 has 14 residues. Looked up from germline, CDR1 is LGHNA and CDR2 is YSLEER. The CDR3 DNA is TGCGCCAGCAGCCGCGACACTGGGGCAGATACGCAGTATTTT. Its protein is CASSRDTGADTQYF.

This clonotype turned up a few times. The gene calls are TRBV5-1 and TRBJ2-6; D may correspond to TRBD1 or TRBD2 (5 bases each). The CDR3 length is 17 residues. V shed 2 bases and J shed 0 bases, with 12 bases lying between them. Germline V gives CDR1 SGHRS, CDR2 YFSETQ. The CDR3 here is CASSFGTGYSGANVLTF. CDR3 sequence (DNA): TGCGCCAGCAGCTTCGGGACGGGATACTCTGGGGCCAACGTCCTGACTTTC.

The V gene is TRBV5-1, the J gene TRBJ2-4; D perhaps matches TRBD1 (5 bases). The germline V gene has CDR1 SGHRS and CDR2 YFSETQ. V gave up 6 bases and J gave up 8 bases, with 15 bases separating them. The CDR3 extends over 13 amino acids. CDR3 coding DNA: TGCGCCAGCACCGCTCAGGGTCTTGACATTCAGTACTTC. Protein: CASTAQGLDIQYF.

The chain carries TRBV6-1 and TRBJ2-7; either TRBD1 or TRBD2 may fit D (5 bases each). The V gene's germline CDR1 is MNHNS and CDR2 SASEGT. Trimming took 3 bases from V and 0 from J, leaving 12 bases between them. The CDR3 runs 15 residues. CDR3: CASSDYGGPSYEQYF. The CDR3 coding sequence is TGTGCCAGCAGTGATTATGGGGGTCCCTCCTACGAGCAGTACTTC.

CDR3 coding DNA: TGTGCCAGCAGCGTAGGGTTAGGCCTGTCGGCTGAAGCTTTCTTT. Protein: CASSVGLGLSAEAFF. This chain connects TRBV9 to TRBJ1-1; D is unresolved. In germline, CDR1 is SGDLS, CDR2 YYNGEE. Trimming took 0 bases from V and 6 from J, leaving 15 bases between them. The CDR3 extends over 15 amino acids.

This clonotype was seen only once. V gene TRBV4-2 combines with J gene TRBJ2-3; 8 positions match TRBD2. The V gene end was trimmed by 0 bases and the J gene end by 4 bases; junction bases not matched to a gene: 9. Germline CDR1 LGHNA, CDR2 YNFKEQ. This CDR3 spans 17 amino acids. CDR3 DNA: TGTGCCAGCAGCCAAGAGCGAGCGGGGGCATCTGCAGATACGCAGTATTTT. Protein sequence: CASSQERAGASADTQYF.

This clonotype was seen only a few times. V usage is TRBV14 and J usage is TRBJ2-5; D remains unclear. The CDR3 sequence is 15 residues long. V was trimmed by 0 bases and J by 1 base, leaving 9 bases between them. From germline, CDR1 is SGHDN and CDR2 FVKESK. The CDR3 sequence is CASSQDQTIQETQYF. Written as DNA, the CDR3 is TGTGCCAGCAGCCAAGATCAAACGATCCAAGAGACCCAGTACTTC.